This T cell receptor beta chain emerged from a study of CD8+ T cells in alopecia areata. About the study: Treatment with tofacitinib (6 to 18 months) was followed by 6 months off drug.

A word on this clone: Its target is not known.

RNA extraction was followed by reverse transcription into cDNA, which acted as the sequencing template. Measured with immunoSEQ multiplex PCR; TCRdb has only the in-frame clones, and not every one. The sample includes some 160,000 clones, about three fifths seen only once; the top ten take about 0.94%. Notes on the study in general: Higher clonality than in normal scalp was seen in lesional scalp, especially alopecia totalis/universalis. Scalp clonality decreased significantly with tofacitinib, and so did expanded CD8+ clones among the top 100.

Treatment of the sample: oral pan-JAK inhibitor, 5-10 mg twice daily. The CDR3 covers 13 residues. Germline-derived CDR1 and CDR2 are GTSNPN and SVGIG (reference sequence). V gave up 4 bases and J gave up 1 base, with 9 bases separating them. This TCR derives from a human donor with alopecia areata. The material was CD4+ T cells sorted from blood, obtained at week 4, from a patient treated with tofacitinib. The chain carries TRBV30 and TRBJ2-3; D uncertain. For the CDR3, the DNA is TGTGCCTGGATCTTGTCGGGCACAGATACGCAGTATTTT. It yields the protein CAWILSGTDTQYF.